Listed below are T cell receptor beta chains from one sample, sequenced in a study of T cell repertoires in cytomegalovirus infection. Each CDR3 protein gets one entry after TCRdb re-called the reads with MiXCR. The table includes fewer than 200,000 distinct CDR3 sequences, roughly 9.8% detected once. Sample: PBMCs. These receptors were taken from a human donor in good health (CMV status not recorded). Some clones in this sample may be carry-over from other donors' samples. Both conserved end residues are part of each CDR3. D genes are given only for firm matches. For some rows the clone size is stated as once, few or many, or as a class when expanded; others skip it.

>TRBV7-2|.|.|TRBJ1-6
CASSPSVGAHSPLHF
TGTGCCAGCAGCCCCTCAGTCGGGGCCCATTCACCCCTCCACTTT
>TRBV11-2|many|TRBD2|TRBJ2-4
CASSLELAGAKNIQYF
TGTGCCAGCAGCTTAGAACTAGCGGGAGCCAAAAACATTCAGTACTTC
>TRBV5-1|many|TRBD1|TRBJ2-5
CASSFRTGGGETQYF
TGCGCCAGCAGCTTCCGGACAGGGGGCGGAGAGACCCAGTACTTC
>TRBV7-2|many|.|TRBJ1-2
CASSDRQRGGYTF
TGTGCCAGCAGCGATCGACAGCGGGGCGGCTACACCTTC
>TRBV27|many|.|TRBJ1-6
CASSLVNSPLHF
TGTGCCAGCAGTTTAGTTAATTCACCCCTCCACTTT
>TRBV28|few|.|TRBJ2-7
CASSLVGSAGSYYEQYF
TGTGCCAGCAGTTTGGTGGGTTCGGCAGGGAGTTACTACGAGCAGTACTTC
>TRBV20-1|few|.|TRBJ1-2
CSARLLNYGYTF
TGCAGTGCTAGGCTGCTTAACTATGGCTACACCTTC
>TRBV20-1|few|.|TRBJ1-1
CSVAGSPPAFF
TGCAGTGTTGCGGGGTCGCCTCCGGCTTTCTTT
>TRBV19|.|.|TRBJ2-3
CASSIFGGTDTQYF
TGTGCCAGTAGTATTTTCGGGGGCACAGATACGCAGTATTTT
>TRBV10-3|many|TRBD1|TRBJ1-5
CAISGQGGFNQPQHF
TGTGCCATCAGTGGGCAGGGGGGGTTTAATCAGCCCCAGCATTTT
>TRBV4-3|.|TRBD1|TRBJ2-1
CASSQVGTAFGEQFF
TGCGCCAGCAGCCAAGTTGGGACAGCTTTCGGGGAGCAGTTCTTC
>TRBV29-1|few|TRBD1|TRBJ2-3
CSVRGQGGVTDTQYF
TGCAGCGTTCGAGGACAGGGGGGCGTCACAGATACGCAGTATTTT
>TRBV7-9|many|TRBD1|TRBJ2-5
CASSTGTGDRETQYF
TGTGCCAGCTCAACCGGGACAGGGGATAGAGAGACCCAGTACTTC
>TRBV7-8|many|.|TRBJ1-1
CASRTQGGNTEAFF
TGTGCCAGCAGAACACAGGGAGGGAACACTGAAGCTTTCTTT
>TRBV6-5|many|.|TRBJ1-1
CASSYRGTRQNTEAFF
TGTGCCAGCAGTTACCGGGGGACAAGACAGAACACTGAAGCTTTCTTT
>TRBV28|few|TRBD1|TRBJ1-4
CASSLHDRGREKLFF
TGTGCCAGCAGTTTACATGACAGGGGGAGGGAAAAACTGTTTTTT
>TRBV7-8|.|.|TRBJ1-2
CASSIRHRDGYTF
TGTGCCAGCAGCATTCGACACAGGGATGGCTACACCTTC
>TRBV6-1|many|TRBD1|TRBJ2-7
CASSEAGQGSYEQYF
TGTGCCAGCAGTGAAGCGGGACAGGGGTCCTACGAGCAGTACTTC
>TRBV28|few|.|TRBJ1-1
CASKWGASNTEAFF
TGTGCCAGCAAATGGGGGGCCTCAAACACTGAAGCTTTCTTT
>TRBV29-1|.|.|TRBJ1-1
CSVDDHDAFF
TGCAGCGTTGATGATCATGACGCTTTCTTT
>TRBV7-2|many|.|TRBJ2-3
CASSLPSGNYRKGTDTQYF
TGTGCCAGCAGCTTACCATCCGGGAATTACCGTAAGGGGACAGATACGCAGTATTTT
>TRBV5-5|.|.|TRBJ1-1
CASSLGFPNTEAFF
TGTGCCAGCAGCTTGGGTTTCCCGAACACTGAAGCTTTCTTT
>TRBV28|.|.|TRBJ2-3
CASSLGGPTDTQYF
TGTGCCAGCAGTTTAGGCGGGCCCACAGATACGCAGTATTTT
>TRBV19|.|.|TRBJ2-1
CASSIEGRGNNEQFF
TGTGCCAGTAGTATAGAGGGCAGGGGAAACAATGAGCAGTTCTTC
>TRBV7-2|few|.|TRBJ2-3
CASSHYAGTLATSTDTQYF
TGTGCCAGCAGTCACTATGCCGGGACTTTAGCGACCAGCACAGATACGCAGTATTTT
>TRBV12-3/TRBV12-4|.|TRBD1|TRBJ2-3
CASSMTGSPDTQYF
TGTGCCAGCAGTATGACAGGGTCGCCAGATACGCAGTATTTT
>TRBV4-1|many|.|TRBJ1-1
CASSQDIGIGTEAFF
TGCGCCAGCAGCCAAGACATTGGGATAGGGACTGAAGCTTTCTTT
>TRBV7-9|.|.|TRBJ1-1
CASSLGGHLNTEAFF
TGTGCCAGCAGCTTAGGTGGACACTTGAACACTGAAGCTTTCTTT
>TRBV28|.|TRBD2|TRBJ2-7
CASSLIGGGAGSYEQYF
TGTGCCAGCAGTTTAATTGGCGGGGGGGCAGGTTCCTACGAGCAGTACTTC
>TRBV15|.|.|TRBJ1-5
CATSRDLGTNQPQHF
TGTGCCACCAGCAGAGATTTGGGTACGAATCAGCCCCAGCATTTT
>TRBV7-9|many|.|TRBJ1-1
CASSAGLFGLRGAEAFF
TGTGCCAGCAGCGCCGGACTCTTCGGCTTGAGAGGTGCTGAAGCTTTCTTT
>TRBV6-2/TRBV6-3|many|.|TRBJ2-1
CASRATTFKGNEQFF
TGTGCCAGCAGGGCCACGACCTTTAAGGGAAATGAGCAGTTCTTC
>TRBV28|many|.|TRBJ1-2
CASSRRDKLYGYTF
TGTGCCAGCAGCCGCCGAGACAAACTCTATGGCTACACCTTC
>TRBV9|few|.|TRBJ2-6
CASSAGGFGANVLTF
TGTGCCAGCAGCGCCGGGGGCTTTGGGGCCAACGTCCTGACTTTC
>TRBV29-1|few|.|TRBJ2-1
CSFGGGSYNEQFF
TGCAGCTTCGGTGGTGGCTCCTACAATGAGCAGTTCTTC
>TRBV11-2|many|TRBD2|TRBJ2-7
CASSLVAAGDYEQYF
TGTGCCAGCAGCTTAGTCGCAGCGGGAGACTACGAGCAGTACTTC
>TRBV7-2|many|.|TRBJ1-2
CASSLQNNYGYTF
TGTGCCAGCAGCTTACAGAACAACTATGGCTACACCTTC
>TRBV20-1|.|.|TRBJ2-7
CSARDLGGVGPYEQYF
TGCAGTGCTAGAGATCTTGGGGGAGTGGGGCCCTACGAGCAGTACTTC
>TRBV18|few|TRBD2|TRBJ2-4
CASSLASGRPGKNIQYF
TGTGCCAGCTCACTGGCTAGCGGGAGGCCGGGCAAAAACATTCAGTACTTC